These 21 T cell receptor beta chains share one sample of origin, sequenced in a study of blood T cell repertoires in COVID-19. This table comes from immunoSEQ multiplex PCR, and its TCRdb copy is limited to in-frame clones, with some not included. The data hold 65,000 or so clones, with roughly 90% observed a single time. Sequencing used peripheral blood. These receptors were collected from a man aged 55-75 years with acute or convalescent COVID-19.

This clone has just one count. The rearrangement links TRBV2 to TRBJ2-1; 8 nucleotides agree with TRBD1. The length of the CDR3 is 15 residues. With V trimmed by 10 bases and J by 7 bases, 15 bases remained unmatched. Germline V lookup: CDR1 SNHLY, CDR2 FYNNEI. The CDR3 DNA is TGTGCCACCCAACCCGAAGCGACAGGGGCAAATGAGCAGTTCTTC. It codes for CATQPEATGANEQFF.

This clone was observed a single time. V is TRBV6-2 or TRBV6-3 and J is TRBJ2-2, with 8 bases fitting TRBD2. Germline CDR1 reads MNHEY; CDR2 reads SVGEGT. The ends lost 0 bases at V and 4 bases at J; junction bases unmatched: 7. The CDR3 contains 17 residues. The CDR3 is CASSYSTFRGGTGELFF. The DNA of the CDR3 is TGTGCCAGCAGTTACTCGACTTTTCGGGGGGGCACCGGGGAGCTGTTTTTT.

V usage is TRBV6-1 and J usage is TRBJ2-5; D uncertain. The germline V and J ends were trimmed by 2 bases and 4 bases, with 11 bases remaining between them. This CDR3 is built from 14 residues. CDR1 is MNHNS and CDR2 is SASEGT in the germline V gene. The DNA for the CDR3 is TGTGCCAGCAGTGAAACGAATCGGAGAGAGACCCAGTACTTC. Its protein product is CASSETNRRETQYF.

This chain joins TRBV14 and TRBJ2-5; D is possibly TRBD2 (6 bases). Germline V CDR1 and CDR2: SGHDN, FVKESK. The V and J ends lost 4 bases and 4 bases respectively, with 13 bases between them. The CDR3 is 14 residues long. CDR3 sequence: CASSRDFGVETQYF. The DNA for the CDR3 is TGTGCCAGCAGCCGGGACTTTGGTGTAGAGACCCAGTACTTC.

This clone was seen a single time. The rearrangement joins TRBV19 to TRBJ2-7; 9 bases are shared with TRBD1. The CDR3 has 14 amino acids. The junction had 8 bases not matched to a gene; V was cut back by 5 bases and J by 6 bases. Germline values: CDR1 LNHDA, CDR2 SQIVND (reference sequence). DNA for the CDR3: TGTGCCAGTAGTTTCTCGAGACAGGGGGGCGAGCAGTACTTC. As protein: CASSFSRQGGEQYF. Filled out from reference TRBV19 and TRBJ2-7, the complete variable domain reads DGGITQSPKYLFRKEGQNVTLSCEQNLNHDAMYWYRQDPGQGLRLIYYSQIVNDFQKGDIAEGYSVSREKKESFPLTVTSAQKNPTAFYLCASSFSRQGGEQYFGPGTRLTVT.

The genes are TRBV7-2 and TRBJ2-7, with 12 bases identical to TRBD2. This CDR3 spans 14 amino acids. V lost 5 bases to trimming and J lost 2 bases; unmatched junction nucleotides: 1. From germline, CDR1 is SGHTA and CDR2 FQGNSA. The CDR3 nucleotides read TGTGCCAGCAGCCGGACTAGCGGGGCCTACGAGCAGTACTTC. This encodes CASSRTSGAYEQYF.

The chain combines TRBV27 with TRBJ2-1; D ambiguous. Trimming took 2 bases from V and 1 from J, leaving 9 bases between them. Germline-derived CDR1 and CDR2 are MNHEY and SMNVEV (reference sequence). The CDR3 extends over 15 amino acids. The CDR3 bases are TGTGCCAGCAGTTTAAGAGATTTGTCCTACAATGAGCAGTTCTTC. Translated, it gives CASSLRDLSYNEQFF.

CDR3 in amino acids: CASSQLTGLNTEAFF. The CDR3 region has the DNA TGTGCCAGCAGTCAACTTACAGGGTTGAACACTGAAGCTTTCTTT. The chain couples TRBV6-2 or TRBV6-3 to TRBJ1-1, with D possibly matching TRBD1 (6 bases). This CDR3 is built from 15 residues. Germline assignment: CDR1 MNHEY and CDR2 SVGEGT. Deletions cut 5 bases from V and 0 bases from J, with 13 bases between.

The chain combines TRBV7-2 with TRBJ2-3, with 8 bases matching TRBD2. The germline gives CDR1 SGHTA, CDR2 FQGNSA. This CDR3 contains 14 residues. Trimming cost V 2 bases and J 4 bases; bases outside gene matches: 2. The CDR3 region is CASSLSGGADTQYF. For the CDR3, the DNA is TGTGCCAGCAGCTTATCGGGGGGGGCAGATACGCAGTATTTT.

The gene calls are TRBV2 and TRBJ2-3; maybe TRBD2 (5 bases). Germline-derived CDR1 and CDR2 are SNHLY and FYNNEI. The V gene lost 4 bases and the J gene lost 3 bases, with 17 bases spanning the gap. The CDR3 is 16 amino acids. The CDR3 protein is CASSAGKRDLTDTQYF. In DNA, the CDR3 is TGTGCCAGCAGTGCGGGGAAGAGGGATCTGACAGATACGCAGTATTTT. The variable domain in full, with the rest retrieved from reference TRBV2 and TRBJ2-3, is EPEVTQTPSHQVTQMGQEVILRCVPISNHLYFYWYRQILGQKVEFLVSFYNNEISEKSEIFDDQFSVERPDGSNFTLKIRSTKLEDSAMYFCASSAGKRDLTDTQYFGPGTRLTVL.

A note on this clone: The identical CDR3 is also encoded by other nucleotide sequences in the sample. V is TRBV12-3 or TRBV12-4 and J is TRBJ2-7; no clear D gene. The CDR3 sequence is 12 residues long. Trimming removed 3 bases at V and 3 bases at J, with 6 bases between. The CDR3 sequence is CASSLSGYEQYF. The CDR3 DNA follows: TGTGCCAGCAGTTTGTCGGGCTACGAGCAGTACTTC.

J is TRBJ1-2 and V is TRBV24-1, with D possibly being TRBD1 (5 bases). The CDR3 extends over 13 amino acids. The germline gives CDR1 KGHDR, CDR2 SFDVKD. The V end lost 5 bases, the J end lost 1 base, and 7 bases lay between the germline ends. The CDR3 region is CATSGGVNYGYTF. For the CDR3, the DNA is TGTGCCACCAGTGGGGGCGTTAACTATGGCTACACCTTC.

This clone appeared a single time. The chain links TRBV19 to TRBJ1-4; unclear D gene. CDR3 size: 13 residues. With 1 base removed from V and 11 bases from J, the gap between germline ends came to 11 bases. Germline values: CDR1 LNHDA, CDR2 SQIVND (reference sequence). In DNA, the CDR3 is TGTGCCAGTAGTATAGCGACTGATTGGAAACTGTTTTTT. It yields the protein CASSIATDWKLFF.

In this sample, this clone turned up once. The chain has TRBV30 and TRBJ1-1, with a possible D match to TRBD1 (6 bases). This CDR3 is 14 amino acids long. Germline V gene lookup returns CDR1 GTSNPN and CDR2 SVGIG (reference sequence). V shed 2 bases and J shed 1 base, with 11 bases lying between them. The CDR3 loop is CAWSRGHSNTEAFF. The DNA for the CDR3 is TGTGCCTGGAGTAGGGGACACTCGAACACTGAAGCTTTCTTT.

CDR3: CASTYMGGGHPSRNQPQHF. The CDR3 DNA reads TGTGCCAGCACCTATATGGGGGGGGGACACCCAAGTCGCAATCAGCCCCAGCATTTT. The chain links TRBV2 to TRBJ1-5; D may be TRBD1 (6 bases). Trimming took 7 bases from V and 2 from J, leaving 27 bases between them. The CDR3 totals 19 residues. CDR1 is SNHLY and CDR2 is FYNNEI in the germline V gene.

V usage is TRBV4-1 and J usage is TRBJ2-1, with D maybe TRBD1 (5 bases). The V gene lost 0 bases and the J gene lost 5 bases, with 23 bases spanning the gap. CDR3 length equals 19 residues. Germline CDR1 MGHRA, CDR2 YSYEKL. This chain's CDR3 is CASSQESAGPRIRNNEQFF. CDR3 nucleotides: TGCGCCAGCAGCCAAGAATCGGCAGGGCCCCGAATCCGAAACAATGAGCAGTTCTTC.

The gene calls are TRBV2 and TRBJ1-1; D not certain. Germline loops: CDR1 SNHLY, CDR2 FYNNEI. This CDR3 has 16 amino acids. The V end lost 8 bases, the J end lost 3 bases, and 22 bases lay between the germline ends. DNA for the CDR3: TGTGCCAGCCGGGGTTCGGTCGTAGCCGGGCACACTGAAGCTTTCTTT. Translating it yields CASRGSVVAGHTEAFF.

The chain is built from TRBV2 and TRBJ1-1; D uncertain. The ends were cut back, 3 bases at V and 1 base at J, with 9 bases in the middle. Germline CDR1 is SNHLY and CDR2 is FYNNEI. This CDR3 has 14 residues. CDR3 sequence: CASSDSTRNTEAFF. The CDR3 bases are TGTGCCAGCAGTGATAGTACTCGGAACACTGAAGCTTTCTTT.

This clone was detected only once. The V and J genes are TRBV19 and TRBJ1-5; D may be TRBD1 (5 bases). The germline V gene has CDR1 LNHDA and CDR2 SQIVND (reference sequence). The ends were cut back, 6 bases at V and 2 bases at J, with 17 bases in the middle. This CDR3 contains 16 residues. CDR3 sequence: CASRQSGGRGNQPQHF. The CDR3, as DNA: TGTGCCAGTAGGCAAAGCGGGGGTAGGGGCAATCAGCCCCAGCATTTT.

The V call is TRBV6-6, the J call TRBJ2-7; TRBD1 is a possible D gene (6 bases). Deletions cut 4 bases from V and 4 bases from J, with 8 bases between. CDR1 is MNHNY and CDR2 is SVGAGI in the germline V gene (reference sequence). The CDR3 length is 12 residues. The CDR3 region is CASSLTGYEQYF. The CDR3 bases are TGTGCCAGCAGTTTGACAGGTTACGAGCAGTACTTC.

This clone was detected a few times. The genes are TRBV5-4 and TRBJ2-7; TRBD2 is a possible D gene (7 bases). Trimming left V 5 bases short and J 4 bases short, with 19 bases between. Germline CDR1 and CDR2: SGHNT and YYREEE (reference sequence). The CDR3 is 15 amino acids. The CDR3 loop is CASSPGGGGSYEQYF. CDR3 DNA: TGTGCCAGCAGTCCTGGGGGCGGGGGATCGTACGAGCAGTACTTC.